The 32 T cell receptor beta chains below were found in one sample sequenced in a study of T cell repertoires in cytomegalovirus infection. Their cognate antigens are unknown. TCRdb analysed the reads with MiXCR anew, one entry per CDR3 protein. The sample carries around 540,000 distinct CDR3 sequences, around a third recorded once. The sequenced sample was cultured PBMCs, obtained from culture after CMV antigen stimulation. These receptor sequences come from a human donor in good health (CMV status not recorded). Some clones in this sample may be carry-over from other donors' samples.

This clonotype was counted only a few times. This chain links TRBV6-1 with TRBJ2-7; the match to TRBD1 covers 8 bases. V was pared by 6 bases and J by 3 bases, with 10 bases of the junction left unmatched. This CDR3 comprises 15 residues. The V gene's germline CDR1 is MNHNS and CDR2 SASEGT. The CDR3 sequence: CASSRTGTNLYEQYF. DNA of the CDR3: TGTGCCAGCAGCCGGACAGGGACAAACCTCTACGAGCAGTACTTC.

The sample holds a few counts of this clonotype. CDR3 sequence reads: CASSFRAGGPSETQYF. CDR3 coding DNA: TGTGCCAGCAGCTTTCGAGCGGGAGGGCCCTCGGAGACCCAGTACTTC. The chain combines TRBV11-2 with TRBJ2-5, with TRBD2 matching over 10 bases. This CDR3 is 16 amino acids long. With 3 bases clipped from V and 5 bases from J, the junction kept 9 bases outside the gene matches. Per the germline V gene, CDR1 is SGHAT and CDR2 is FQNNGV.

This clonotype was seen only a few times. The J gene is TRBJ2-3, the V gene TRBV5-6, with 7 bases matching TRBD1. This CDR3 is built from 19 residues. J lost 0 bases, V lost 3 bases, and 16 bases had no gene match. Germline V gene sequence: CDR1 SGHDT, CDR2 YYEEEE. The CDR3 DNA sequence: TGTGCCAGCAGCTATAGGTTTATTTCGGACAGGTTAAGCACAGATACGCAGTATTTT. Protein product: CASSYRFISDRLSTDTQYF.

The CDR3 spells CSAREGFNQPQHF. The CDR3 nucleotides read TGCAGTGCCAGGGAGGGATTCAATCAGCCCCAGCATTTT. The chain couples TRBV20-1 to TRBJ1-5; D perhaps matches TRBD1 (5 bases). The germline V gene has CDR1 DFQATT and CDR2 SNEGSKA (reference sequence). The CDR3 contains 13 residues. V lost 6 bases, J lost 3 bases, and 12 bases lay in between.

This clonotype has more than one count but fewer than ten. The chain links TRBV6-1 to TRBJ2-7; 7 bases align to TRBD1. The germline V gene has CDR1 MNHNS and CDR2 SASEGT. The CDR3 extends over 16 amino acids. The V gene end was trimmed by 1 base and the J gene end by 6 bases; junction bases not matched to a gene: 12. The CDR3 reads CASSEGRGLIFCEQYV. Here the CDR3 DNA reads TGTGCCAGCAGTGAAGGAAGGGGGCTCATCTTCTGCGAGCAGTACGTC.

This clonotype was detected many times. The chain links TRBV7-2 to TRBJ2-5; unclear D gene. Looked up from germline, CDR1 is SGHTA and CDR2 is FQGNSA. V was shortened by 3 bases and J by 5 bases, with 7 bases between the two germline ends. The CDR3 is 12 residues long. The CDR3 DNA follows: TGTGCCAGCAGCTTCGACCGGGAGACCCAGTACTTC. This codes for CASSFDRETQYF. The complete variable domain, with remaining parts taken from reference TRBV7-2 and TRBJ2-5, reads GAGVSQSPSNKVTEKGKDVELRCDPISGHTALYWYRQSLGQGLEFLIYFQGNSAPDKSGLPSDRFSAERTGGSVSTLTIQRTQQEDSAVYLCASSFDRETQYFGPGTRLLVL.

The chain links TRBV6-1 to TRBJ1-5; D not resolved. V was trimmed by 2 bases and J by 1 base, leaving 9 bases between them. The germline gives CDR1 MNHNS, CDR2 SASEGT. The CDR3 extends over 15 amino acids. The CDR3 DNA sequence: TGTGCCAGCAGTGAACGGGGAAGGAGCAATCAGCCCCAGCATTTT. This codes for CASSERGRSNQPQHF.

The genes are TRBV29-1 and TRBJ1-5; no definite D call. V was clipped by 3 bases and J by 4 bases, with 10 bases between them. CDR3 length: 13 amino acids. From germline, CDR1 is SQVTM and CDR2 ANQGSEA. The CDR3 nucleotides read TGCAGCGTTGATATGGGGATGAATCAGCCCCAGCATTTT. Translating it yields CSVDMGMNQPQHF.

This clonotype was counted between two and nine times. One junction end does not reproduce the germline sequence, and a read error may be involved. The V gene is TRBV7-6, the J gene TRBJ2-1, with D possibly being TRBD2 (5 bases). Germline lookup yields CDR1 SGHVS and CDR2 FNYEAQ. This CDR3 has 17 amino acids. CDR3 DNA sequence: TGTGCTAGCAGCGCCCTCGTAGGAGGCAGCTCCTACAATGAGCAGTTCTTC. It translates to CASSALVGGSSYNEQFF.

Only a few counts were recorded for this clonotype. The chain carries TRBV4-1 and TRBJ1-3; possibly TRBD1 for D (5 bases). This CDR3 spans 16 amino acids. CDR1 MGHRA and CDR2 YSYEKL come from the germline V gene. Deletions cut 5 bases from V and 0 bases from J, with 14 bases between. The CDR3 sequence: CASSTPGRDSGNTIYF. CDR3 nucleotide sequence: TGCGCCAGCAGCACCCCGGGACGGGACTCTGGAAACACCATATATTTT.

The genes are TRBV20-1 and TRBJ2-7, with 8 bases lining up with TRBD1. The CDR3 consists of 12 residues. From germline, CDR1 is DFQATT and CDR2 SNEGSKA (reference sequence). With V trimmed by 3 bases and J by 6 bases, 4 bases remained unmatched. The CDR3 is CSASDRGGEQYF. DNA for the CDR3: TGCAGTGCTAGCGACAGGGGTGGCGAGCAGTACTTC.

The genes are TRBV27 and TRBJ2-7, with 10 bases lining up with TRBD1. Germline V lookup: CDR1 MNHEY, CDR2 SMNVEV (reference sequence). J was trimmed by 7 bases and V by 3 bases; bases with no gene match: 6. The CDR3 consists of 14 residues. The DNA for the CDR3 is TGTGCCAGCAGTTTGACAGGGGGCAGGGAAGAGCAGTACTTC. Translation: CASSLTGGREEQYF.

This clonotype was observed many times. The chain joins TRBV28 to TRBJ2-5, with 8 bases aligning to TRBD2. Per germline, CDR1 MDHEN and CDR2 SYDVKM. The CDR3 contains 16 residues. V shed 7 bases, J shed 6 bases, and the junction held 16 bases outside the gene matches. The CDR3 loop reads CASTFGPGLEAKTQYF. The CDR3 DNA is TGTGCCAGCACCTTTGGACCGGGACTAGAGGCTAAGACCCAGTACTTC.

There are a few counts of this clonotype. CDR3 sequence: CASSPLGARGQETQYF. The CDR3 DNA sequence: TGTGCCAGCAGCCCCCTCGGGGCCAGGGGACAAGAGACCCAGTACTTC. The chain combines TRBV11-3 with TRBJ2-5, with D perhaps matching TRBD1 (6 bases). The CDR3 covers 16 residues. Trimming shortened V by 5 bases and J by 2 bases, and 18 bases separated the two germline ends. Germline loops: CDR1 SGHNT, CDR2 YENEEA.

This clonotype appeared once. CDR3 in amino acids: CASSPQLETQYF. The DNA for the CDR3 is TGTGCCAGCAGCCCCCAGCTAGAGACCCAGTACTTC. The chain carries TRBV7-2 and TRBJ2-5; D remains unclear. The germline CDR1 and CDR2 sequences are SGHTA and FQGNSA. The CDR3 consists of 12 residues. V lost 5 bases and J lost 4, with 8 bases in between.

This clonotype was seen only a few times. Given the absence of the conserved phenylalanine or tryptophan at the CDR3 end, a read error is likely. This chain joins TRBV20-1 and TRBJ2-5; 8 bases align to TRBD1. Germline assignment: CDR1 DFQATT and CDR2 SNEGSKA (reference sequence). Losses at the gene ends were 6 bases for V and 5 bases for J; bases not matched to a gene: 8. The CDR3 runs 13 residues. The CDR3 spells CSATSGGGETQYS. The CDR3 coding sequence is TGCAGTGCCACCTCAGGGGGCGGGGAGACCCAGTACTCC.

This chain links TRBV6-2 or TRBV6-3 with TRBJ2-7, with TRBD1 matching over 7 bases. V trimming: 7 bases; J trimming: 3 bases; junction bases outside the gene matches: 9. Germline V gene lookup returns CDR1 MNHEY and CDR2 SVGEGT. The length of the CDR3 is 14 residues. Written as DNA, the CDR3 is TGTGCCAGCACACCGCAGGGGGTCGGCTACGAGCAGTACGTC. Residues: CASTPQGVGYEQYV.

This clonotype came up a few times. The genes are TRBV7-2 and TRBJ2-4; a possible D gene is TRBD2 (5 bases). The CDR3 totals 19 residues. Looked up from germline, CDR1 is SGHTA and CDR2 is FQGNSA. Trimming took 1 base from V and 0 from J, leaving 19 bases between them. This chain's CDR3 is CASSLDGVTLSIAKNIQYF. CDR3 bases: TGTGCCAGCAGCTTAGACGGGGTCACCCTTTCTATAGCCAAAAACATTCAGTACTTC.

The V and J genes are TRBV14 and TRBJ1-1; weak D call: TRBD1 (6 bases). CDR1 is SGHDN, CDR2 FVKESK, per germline. V dropped 1 base and J dropped 8 bases, with 8 bases sitting between them. The CDR3 length is 12 residues. The DNA for the CDR3 is TGTGCCAGCAGCCAAGCCCAGGGGGAAGCTTTCTTT. Amino acid sequence: CASSQAQGEAFF. Together with reference TRBV14 and TRBJ1-1, the CDR3 gives the full variable domain: EAGVTQFPSHSVIEKGQTVTLRCDPISGHDNLYWYRRVMGKEIKFLLHFVKESKQDESGMPNNRFLAERTGGTYSTLKVQPAELEDSGVYFCASSQAQGEAFFGQGTRLTVV.

This clonotype came up a few times. The chain couples TRBV19 to TRBJ1-5; tentative D call: TRBD1 (5 bases). The CDR3 consists of 14 residues. CDR1 and CDR2 from the germline V gene are LNHDA and SQIVND (reference sequence). V dropped 3 bases and J dropped 4 bases, with 10 bases sitting between them. The CDR3 DNA is TGTGCCAGTAGTATTGGGGGATGGAATCAGCCCCAGCATTTT. Its translation: CASSIGGWNQPQHF.

This clonotype is a singleton in its sample. The chain links TRBV19 to TRBJ1-1; no clear D gene. The CDR3 runs 11 residues. From germline, CDR1 is LNHDA and CDR2 SQIVND (reference sequence). V was clipped by 3 bases and J by 4 bases, with 3 bases between them. For the CDR3, the DNA is TGTGCCAGTAGTATGACCACTGAAGCTTTCTTT. Amino acid sequence: CASSMTTEAFF.

This CDR3 is CATSRQGGDTQYF. The CDR3, as DNA: TGTGCCACCAGCCGACAGGGGGGAGATACGCAGTATTTT. This sequence joins TRBV24-1 and TRBJ2-3; 9 bases map to TRBD1. The germline V gene has CDR1 KGHDR and CDR2 SFDVKD. The CDR3 loop spans 13 amino acids. Trimming removed 7 bases from V and 5 bases from J; junction bases left unmatched: 3.

This clonotype was found a few times. The V gene is TRBV10-3, the J gene TRBJ2-3; 8 positions match TRBD2. This CDR3 region has 18 residues. Germline V lookup: CDR1 ENHRY, CDR2 SYGVKD. Losses at the gene ends were 0 bases for V and 7 bases for J; bases not matched to a gene: 15. The CDR3 nucleotides are TGTGCCATCAGTGAGTCGAGGCCCTTCTCGGGAGGGCCGAATACGCAGTATTTT. This gives the protein CAISESRPFSGGPNTQYF.

This clonotype was seen a few times. This chain uses TRBV7-4 with TRBJ2-3, with 10 positions matching TRBD2. V lost 2 bases, J lost 0 bases, and 17 bases stayed unmatched. CDR1 and CDR2 (germline): SGHVT, SQSDAQ. The CDR3 consists of 21 residues. The CDR3 reads CASSLRSQGLAGETSTDTQYF. In DNA, the CDR3 is TGTGCCAGCAGCTTAAGGTCGCAAGGTCTAGCGGGAGAGACTAGCACAGATACGCAGTATTTT. The full variable domain, completed using reference TRBV7-4 and TRBJ2-3, is GAGVSQSPRYKVAKRGRDVALRCDSISGHVTLYWYRQTLGQGSEVLTYSQSDAQRDKSGRPSGRFSAERPERSVSTLKIQRTEQGDSAVYLCASSLRSQGLAGETSTDTQYFGPGTRLTVL.

The rearrangement links TRBV5-4 to TRBJ1-2; no firm D call. The CDR3 has 14 amino acids. Trimming stripped 1 base from V and 4 bases from J, with 11 bases between. Germline V CDR1 and CDR2: SGHNT, YYREEE (reference sequence). CDR3 amino acids: CASSLSTLPYGYTF. CDR3 nucleotide sequence: TGTGCCAGCAGCTTGTCGACACTACCCTATGGCTACACCTTC.

This clonotype occurred once. The CDR3 sequence: CASRRWTSGSYEQYF. The CDR3 bases are TGTGCCAGCAGGCGCTGGACTAGCGGCTCCTACGAGCAGTACTTC. This chain joins TRBV6-2 or TRBV6-3 and TRBJ2-7; 10 bases line up with TRBD2. The germline CDR1 and CDR2 sequences are MNHEY and SVGEGT. Trimming cost V 6 bases and J 0 bases; bases outside gene matches: 5. CDR3 length equals 15 residues.

This clonotype was detected ten times or more. The chain has TRBV7-2 and TRBJ1-3; 7 nucleotides match TRBD1. The CDR3 has 14 amino acids. After removal of 8 bases from V and 0 bases from J, the junction contained 4 bases not matched to a gene. Germline CDR1 reads SGHTA; CDR2 reads FQGNSA. CDR3 nucleotide sequence: TGTGCCAGCGGGGGGACAGCCTCTGGAAACACCATATATTTT. Residues: CASGGTASGNTIYF.

The rearrangement uses TRBV20-1 and TRBJ2-5; no clear D gene. The CDR3 consists of 11 residues. Trimming removed 6 bases from V and 5 bases from J, with 10 bases in between. From germline, CDR1 is DFQATT and CDR2 SNEGSKA (reference sequence). The DNA for the CDR3 is TGCAGTGCGTACCTCGGGGAGACCCAGTACTTC. Protein: CSAYLGETQYF.

J is TRBJ1-1 and V is TRBV7-2, with TRBD1 identical over 7 bases. V dropped 5 bases and J dropped 3; count of bases not matched to a gene: 9. Germline CDR1 is SGHTA and CDR2 is FQGNSA. The CDR3 is made up of 15 amino acids. CDR3 region: CASSPRGQSHTEAFF. The CDR3 DNA is TGTGCCAGCAGCCCACGGGGACAGAGCCACACTGAAGCTTTCTTT.

V gene TRBV6-2 or TRBV6-3 combines with J gene TRBJ2-1; D remains unclear. The CDR3 covers 15 residues. The ends were cut back, 6 bases at V and 0 bases at J, with 12 bases in the middle. The germline V gene encodes CDR1 MNHEY and CDR2 SVGEGT. CDR3 nucleotide sequence: TGTGCCAGCAGACCCGACGCCTTCTCCTACAATGAGCAGTTCTTC. It codes for CASRPDAFSYNEQFF.

This clonotype was found many times. This chain uses TRBV7-8 with TRBJ1-1; 12 nucleotides agree with TRBD1. This CDR3 has 20 residues. Unmatched junction bases numbered 20, after V lost 5 bases and J lost 4 bases. Looked up from germline, CDR1 is SGHVS and CDR2 is FQNEAQ. CDR3 in DNA: TGTGCCAGCAGCCGATTCAGGGACAGGGGGCTAACGGGGGAACCCACTGAAGCTTTCTTT. As protein: CASSRFRDRGLTGEPTEAFF.

This clonotype was picked up a small number of times. The chain links TRBV7-8 to TRBJ2-1, with D perhaps TRBD2 (6 bases). The CDR3 loop spans 14 amino acids. Germline V gives CDR1 SGHVS, CDR2 FQNEAQ. With 7 bases removed from V and 10 bases from J, the gap between germline ends came to 20 bases. Here the CDR3 reads CASNPSRLVGEQFF. The CDR3 region has the DNA TGTGCCAGCAACCCTAGTCGACTAGTGGGGGAGCAGTTCTTC.